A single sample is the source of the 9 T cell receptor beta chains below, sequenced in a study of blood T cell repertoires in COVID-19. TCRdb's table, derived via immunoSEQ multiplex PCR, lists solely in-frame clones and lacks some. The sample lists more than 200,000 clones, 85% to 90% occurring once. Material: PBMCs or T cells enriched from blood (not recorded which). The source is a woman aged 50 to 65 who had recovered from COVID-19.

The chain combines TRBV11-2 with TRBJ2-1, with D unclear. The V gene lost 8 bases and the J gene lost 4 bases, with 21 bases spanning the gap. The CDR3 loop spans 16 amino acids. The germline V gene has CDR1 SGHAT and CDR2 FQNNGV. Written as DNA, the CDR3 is TGTGCCAGCCTACCAATGCGGCGGAAGAAATACAATGAGCAGTTCTTC. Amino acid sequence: CASLPMRRKKYNEQFF.

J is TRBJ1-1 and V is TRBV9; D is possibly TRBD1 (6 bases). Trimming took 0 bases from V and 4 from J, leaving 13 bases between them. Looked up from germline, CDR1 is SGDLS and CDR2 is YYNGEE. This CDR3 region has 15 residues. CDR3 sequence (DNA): TGTGCCAGCAGCGTAGCGGACAGCGGAGGCACTGAAGCTTTCTTT. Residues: CASSVADSGGTEAFF.

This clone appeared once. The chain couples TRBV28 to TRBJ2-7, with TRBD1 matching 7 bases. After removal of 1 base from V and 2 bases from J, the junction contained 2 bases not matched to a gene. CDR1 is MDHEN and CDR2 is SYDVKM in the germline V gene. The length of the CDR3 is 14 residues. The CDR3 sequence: CASSLLGQTYEQYF. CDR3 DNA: TGTGCCAGCAGTTTATTGGGACAGACCTACGAGCAGTACTTC.

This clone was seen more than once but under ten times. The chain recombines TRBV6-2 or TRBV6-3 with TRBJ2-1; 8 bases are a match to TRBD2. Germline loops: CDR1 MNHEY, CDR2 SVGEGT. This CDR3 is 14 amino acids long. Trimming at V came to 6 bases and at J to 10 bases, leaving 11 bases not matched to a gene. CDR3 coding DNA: TGTGCCAGCAGCCGGGGACTAGTGTTTGGAGAGCAGTTCTTC. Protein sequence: CASSRGLVFGEQFF.

In DNA, the CDR3 is TGTGCCAGCAGCCGGAGCTGGCGGGACGCGAACACCGGGGAGCTGTTTTTT. It encodes CASSRSWRDANTGELFF. This chain uses TRBV7-9 with TRBJ2-2, with a tentative D call TRBD2 (6 bases). This CDR3 is 17 amino acids long. CDR1 SEHNR and CDR2 FQNEAQ come from the germline V gene (reference sequence). The ends were cut back, 5 bases at V and 0 bases at J, with 16 bases in the middle.

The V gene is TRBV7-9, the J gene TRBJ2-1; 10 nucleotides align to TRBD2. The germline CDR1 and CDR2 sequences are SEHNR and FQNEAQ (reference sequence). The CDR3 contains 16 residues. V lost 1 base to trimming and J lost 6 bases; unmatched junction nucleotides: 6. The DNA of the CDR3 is TGTGCCAGCAGCTTAGTCTCCCCTAGCGGGAGCAATGAGCAGTTCTTC. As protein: CASSLVSPSGSNEQFF.

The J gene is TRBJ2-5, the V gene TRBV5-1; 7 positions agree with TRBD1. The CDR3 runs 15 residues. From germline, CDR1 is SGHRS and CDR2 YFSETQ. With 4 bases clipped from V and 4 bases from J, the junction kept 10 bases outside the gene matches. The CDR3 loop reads CASSRTGILGETQYF. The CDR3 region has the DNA TGCGCCAGCAGCCGGACAGGAATCTTGGGAGAGACCCAGTACTTC.

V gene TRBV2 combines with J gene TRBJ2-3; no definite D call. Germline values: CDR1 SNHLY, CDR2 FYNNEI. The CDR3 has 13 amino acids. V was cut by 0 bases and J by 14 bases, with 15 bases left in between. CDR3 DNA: TGTGCCAGCAGTGAAGCGCGAGCCACCCCTCTGTATTTT. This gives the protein CASSEARATPLYF.

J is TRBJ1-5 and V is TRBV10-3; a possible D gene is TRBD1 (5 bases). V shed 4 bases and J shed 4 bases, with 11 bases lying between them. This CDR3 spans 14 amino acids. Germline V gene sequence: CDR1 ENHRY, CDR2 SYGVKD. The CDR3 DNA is TGTGCCATCAGTGTTGGGGGGTCGAATCAGCCCCAGCATTTT. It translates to CAISVGGSNQPQHF.